Below, one T cell receptor beta chain is given with its context. The data are from a study of blood T cell repertoires in COVID-19. Study summary: Sites in the United States, Italy and Spain provided acute and convalescent COVID-19 samples.

The germline V gene has CDR1 KGHSH and CDR2 LQKENI. This CDR3 is built from 13 residues. The V and J ends lost 5 bases and 5 bases respectively, with 12 bases between them. This table comes from immunoSEQ multiplex PCR, and its TCRdb copy is limited to in-frame clones, with some not included. The sample carries roughly 38,000 clones, 81% recorded once. The sequencing sample was made of peripheral blood. This chain connects TRBV18 to TRBJ2-5; D is possibly TRBD2 (6 bases). This TCR was sampled from an elderly man with active or convalescent COVID-19. In DNA, the CDR3 is TGTGCCAGCTCATCGGGGGTGTGGGAGACCCAGTACTTC. This codes for CASSSGVWETQYF.